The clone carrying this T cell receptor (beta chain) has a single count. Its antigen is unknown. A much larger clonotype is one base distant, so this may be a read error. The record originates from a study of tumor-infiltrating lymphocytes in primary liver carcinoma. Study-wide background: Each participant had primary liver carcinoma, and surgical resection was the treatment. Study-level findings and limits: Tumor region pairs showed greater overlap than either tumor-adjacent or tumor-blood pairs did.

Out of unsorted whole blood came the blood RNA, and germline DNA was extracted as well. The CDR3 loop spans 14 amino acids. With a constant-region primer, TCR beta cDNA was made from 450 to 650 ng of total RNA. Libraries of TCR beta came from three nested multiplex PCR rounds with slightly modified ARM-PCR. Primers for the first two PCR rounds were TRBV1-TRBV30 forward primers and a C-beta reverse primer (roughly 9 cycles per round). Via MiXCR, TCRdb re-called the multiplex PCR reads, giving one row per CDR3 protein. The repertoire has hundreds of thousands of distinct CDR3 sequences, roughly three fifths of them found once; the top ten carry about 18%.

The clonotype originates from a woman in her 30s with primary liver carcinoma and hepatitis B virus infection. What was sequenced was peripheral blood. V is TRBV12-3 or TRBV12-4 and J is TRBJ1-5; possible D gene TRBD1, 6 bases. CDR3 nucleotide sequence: TGTACCAGCAGTTTCTCAGGGGTCGGTCAGCCCCAGCATTTT. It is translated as CTSSFSGVGQPQHF.